Sequencing of this T cell receptor beta chain was carried out in a study of blood T cell repertoires in COVID-19. Original analysis: Nucleated cell counts were estimated from reference gene primer amplification. TCRdb's table, derived via immunoSEQ multiplex PCR, lists solely in-frame clones and lacks some. The V and J calls and the clone size are those of that table, but D and trimming were determined from the DNA. This sample has roughly 260,000 clones, with about 89% found just once. Deletions cut 4 bases from V and 0 bases from J, with 12 bases between. The germline V gene encodes CDR1 MDHEN and CDR2 SYDVKM. The CDR3 consists of 15 residues.

The material sequenced was peripheral blood. The genes are TRBV28 and TRBJ1-2; perhaps TRBD1 as D (5 bases). The clonotype was recovered from a woman aged 50 to 60 with acute or convalescent COVID-19. The CDR3 coding sequence is TGTGCCAGCAGTTCCGACAGAAGAGCTAACTATGGCTACACCTTC. This codes for CASSSDRRANYGYTF.